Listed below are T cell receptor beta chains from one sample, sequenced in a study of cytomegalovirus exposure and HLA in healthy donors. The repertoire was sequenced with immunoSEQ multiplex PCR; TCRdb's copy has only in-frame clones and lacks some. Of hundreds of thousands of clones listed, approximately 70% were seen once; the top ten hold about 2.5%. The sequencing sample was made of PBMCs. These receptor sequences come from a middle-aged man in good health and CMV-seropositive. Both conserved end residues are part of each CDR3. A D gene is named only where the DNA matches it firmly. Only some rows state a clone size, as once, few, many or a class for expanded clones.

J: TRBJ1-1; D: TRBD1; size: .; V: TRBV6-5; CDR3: CASSRQGAVPEAFF; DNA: TGTGCCAGCAGTAGACAGGGGGCGGTACCTGAAGCTTTCTTT
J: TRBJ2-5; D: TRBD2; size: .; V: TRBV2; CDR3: CASSEAGGRETQYF; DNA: TGTGCCAGCAGTGAGGCGGGGGGGAGGGAGACCCAGTACTTC
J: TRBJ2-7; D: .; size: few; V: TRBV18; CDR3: CASSPTGSYEQYF; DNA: TGTGCCAGCTCGCCTACAGGGTCCTACGAGCAGTACTTC
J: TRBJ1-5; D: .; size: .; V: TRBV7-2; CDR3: CASSLGAPNQPQHF; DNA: TGTGCCAGCAGCTTAGGGGCCCCCAATCAGCCCCAGCATTTT
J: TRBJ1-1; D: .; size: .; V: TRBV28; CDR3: CASSPTGTKNTEAFF; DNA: TGTGCCAGCAGCCCTACCGGGACAAAGAACACTGAAGCTTTCTTT
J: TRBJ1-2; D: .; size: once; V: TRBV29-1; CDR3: CSVWPPGDYYGYTF; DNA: TGCAGCGTCTGGCCCCCAGGGGATTACTATGGCTACACCTTC
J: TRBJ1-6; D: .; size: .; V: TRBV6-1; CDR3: CASSVQSGGAFYNSPLHF; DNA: TGTGCCAGCAGTGTGCAATCAGGAGGGGCCTTTTATAATTCACCCCTCCACTTT
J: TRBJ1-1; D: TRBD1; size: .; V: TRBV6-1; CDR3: CASRYRGQGTEAFF; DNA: TGTGCCAGCAGGTACAGGGGGCAGGGAACTGAAGCTTTCTTT
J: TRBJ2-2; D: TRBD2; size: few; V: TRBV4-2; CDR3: CASSQELAGRELFF; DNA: TGTGCCAGCAGCCAAGAACTAGCGGGACGGGAGCTGTTTTTT
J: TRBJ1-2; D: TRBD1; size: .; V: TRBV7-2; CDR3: CASSLHDRGLHYGYTF; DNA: TGTGCCAGCAGCTTACATGACAGGGGGCTGCACTATGGCTACACCTTC
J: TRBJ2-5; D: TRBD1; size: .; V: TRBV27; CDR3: CASRMGQGAETQYF; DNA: TGTGCCAGCAGAATGGGACAGGGAGCAGAGACCCAGTACTTC
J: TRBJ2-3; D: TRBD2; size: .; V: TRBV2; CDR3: CASRWREGDTQYF; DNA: TGTGCCAGCAGATGGAGGGAGGGCGATACGCAGTATTTT
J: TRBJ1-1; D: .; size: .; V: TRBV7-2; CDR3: CASIPDAGRTTEAFF; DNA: TGTGCCAGCATCCCCGATGCCGGTCGGACTACTGAAGCTTTCTTT
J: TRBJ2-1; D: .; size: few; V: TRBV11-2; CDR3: CASSLPGPQFF; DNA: TGTGCCAGCAGCTTGCCGGGTCCCCAGTTCTTC
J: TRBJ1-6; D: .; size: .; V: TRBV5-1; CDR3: CASSLGNREGSPLHF; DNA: TGCGCCAGCAGCTTGGGAAACAGGGAAGGTTCACCCCTCCACTTT
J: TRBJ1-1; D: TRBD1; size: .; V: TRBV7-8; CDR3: CASRRDRGSTEAFF; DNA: TGTGCCAGCAGGCGGGACAGGGGGAGCACTGAAGCTTTCTTT
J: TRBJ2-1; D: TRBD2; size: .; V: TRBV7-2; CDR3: CASSLGIAGGLDYNEQFF; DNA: TGTGCCAGCAGCTTAGGGATAGCGGGGGGCCTTGACTACAATGAGCAGTTCTTC
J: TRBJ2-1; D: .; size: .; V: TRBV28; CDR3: CASSTGFVGYNEQFF; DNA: TGTGCCAGCAGTACAGGGTTCGTTGGTTACAATGAGCAGTTCTTC
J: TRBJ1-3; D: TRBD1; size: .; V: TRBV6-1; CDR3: CASRGQGDTIYF; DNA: TGTGCCAGCAGGGGACAGGGAGACACCATATATTTT
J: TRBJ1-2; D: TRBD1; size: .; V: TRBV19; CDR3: CASSSPWGQGYGYTF; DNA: TGTGCCAGTAGTTCCCCGTGGGGACAGGGCTATGGCTACACCTTC
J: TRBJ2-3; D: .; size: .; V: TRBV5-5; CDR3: CASILGPGDTQYF; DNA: TGTGCCAGCATCCTTGGCCCAGGGGATACGCAGTATTTT
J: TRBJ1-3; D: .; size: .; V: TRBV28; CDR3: CASSSSGKASRNTIYF; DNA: TGTGCCAGCAGTTCTTCCGGGAAAGCCAGTAGAAACACCATATATTTT
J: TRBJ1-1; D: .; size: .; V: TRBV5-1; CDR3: CASSLPGAGTEAFF; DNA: TGCGCCAGCAGCTTACCAGGGGCGGGCACTGAAGCTTTCTTT
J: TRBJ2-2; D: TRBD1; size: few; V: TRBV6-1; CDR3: CASTSRTGGTGELFF; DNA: TGTGCCAGCACCTCACGGACAGGGGGTACCGGGGAGCTGTTTTTT
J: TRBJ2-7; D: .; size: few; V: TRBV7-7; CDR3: CASSPGQGDEQYF; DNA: TGTGCCAGCAGCCCAGGTCAAGGTGACGAGCAGTACTTC
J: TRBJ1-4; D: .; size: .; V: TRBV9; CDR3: CASSVGERDTEKLFF; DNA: TGTGCCAGCAGCGTAGGAGAGAGGGACACAGAAAAACTGTTTTTT
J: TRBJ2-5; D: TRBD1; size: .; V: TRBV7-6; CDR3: CASSSTGGQETQYF; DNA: TGTGCCAGCAGCTCGACAGGGGGTCAAGAGACCCAGTACTTC
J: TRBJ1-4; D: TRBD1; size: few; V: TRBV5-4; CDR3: CASSFQGASEKLFF; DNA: TGTGCCAGCAGCTTCCAGGGGGCCAGTGAAAAACTGTTTTTT
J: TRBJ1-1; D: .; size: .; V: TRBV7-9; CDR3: CASSFWTEKGTEAFF; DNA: TGTGCCAGCAGCTTTTGGACAGAGAAAGGGACTGAAGCTTTCTTT
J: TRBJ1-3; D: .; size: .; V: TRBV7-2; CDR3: CASSPNGDSGNTIYF; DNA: TGTGCCAGCAGCCCTAACGGGGACTCTGGAAACACCATATATTTT
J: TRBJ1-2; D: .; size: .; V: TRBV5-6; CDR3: CASSFEDRPRGGYTF; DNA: TGTGCCAGCAGCTTTGAGGACAGACCGAGGGGTGGCTACACCTTC
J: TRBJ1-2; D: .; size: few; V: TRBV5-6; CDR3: CASSWGRQGGYTF; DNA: TGTGCCAGCAGCTGGGGGCGCCAAGGGGGCTACACCTTC
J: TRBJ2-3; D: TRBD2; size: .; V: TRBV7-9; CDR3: CASSRTSGADTQYF; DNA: TGTGCCAGCAGCCGAACTAGCGGGGCGGATACGCAGTATTTT
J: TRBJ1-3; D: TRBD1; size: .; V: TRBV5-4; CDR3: CASSLGTGLNSGNTIYF; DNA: TGTGCCAGCAGTTTAGGGACAGGACTCAACTCTGGAAACACCATATATTTT
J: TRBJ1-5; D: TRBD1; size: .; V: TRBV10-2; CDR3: CASSDRGLGQPQHF; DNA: TGCGCCAGCAGTGACAGGGGGCTAGGACAGCCCCAGCATTTT
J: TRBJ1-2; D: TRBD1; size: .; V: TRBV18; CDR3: CASSDRDIHGYTF; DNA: TGTGCCAGCTCCGACAGGGATATCCATGGCTACACCTTC
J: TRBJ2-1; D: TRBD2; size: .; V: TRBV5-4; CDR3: CASSRLAVSSYNEQFF; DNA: TGTGCCAGCAGCCGACTAGCGGTCTCGTCCTACAATGAGCAGTTCTTC
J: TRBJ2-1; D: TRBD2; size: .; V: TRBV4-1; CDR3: CASSLPGLADYNEQFF; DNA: TGCGCCAGCAGCCTACCGGGACTAGCCGACTACAATGAGCAGTTCTTC
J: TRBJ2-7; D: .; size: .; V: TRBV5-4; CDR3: CASSLGPGLSEQYF; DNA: TGTGCCAGCAGCTTAGGTCCTGGGCTGAGCGAGCAGTACTTC
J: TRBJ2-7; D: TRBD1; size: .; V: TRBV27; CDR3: CASSYGAGGTYEQYF; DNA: TGTGCCAGCAGTTACGGGGCAGGGGGCACCTACGAGCAGTACTTC